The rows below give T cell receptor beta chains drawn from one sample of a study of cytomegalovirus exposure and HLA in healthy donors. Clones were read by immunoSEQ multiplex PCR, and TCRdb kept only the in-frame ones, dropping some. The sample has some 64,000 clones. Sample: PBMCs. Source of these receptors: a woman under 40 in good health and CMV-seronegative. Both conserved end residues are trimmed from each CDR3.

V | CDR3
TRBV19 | ASRESDSYEQY
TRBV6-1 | ASSERGRDNQPQH
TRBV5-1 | ASSLQGNTIY
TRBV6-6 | ASSYREDRQF
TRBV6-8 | ASSYDRGLDQPQH
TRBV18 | ASSPGQLMNTEAF
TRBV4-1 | ASSQGVGFSAYEQY
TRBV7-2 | ASSANLQPQH
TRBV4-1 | ASSQPLGASGANVLT
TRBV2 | ASSTGTGGREQF
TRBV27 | ASSHREGLYGYT
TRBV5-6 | ASSLRSYEQY
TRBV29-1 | SVDPGQGKNIQY
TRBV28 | ASRSTTLRGELF
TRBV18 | ASSPRASGSREQY
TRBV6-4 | ASSRDGTGELF
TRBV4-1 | ASSQGPRQEGTEAF
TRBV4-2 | ASSQANSGGADTQY
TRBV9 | ASSGGNEQF
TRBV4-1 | ASSQAGNWETQY
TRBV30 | AWSGGETQY
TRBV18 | ASSQDRANYGYT
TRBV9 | ASSVEGQPNQPQH
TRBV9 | ASSGRDRGMNGYT
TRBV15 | ATRGTSGITDTQY
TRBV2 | ASVSTGGAGSTEAF
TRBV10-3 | AIGGGTNYGYT
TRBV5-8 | ASSLRLASNEQF
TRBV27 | ASSFWDSLYEQY
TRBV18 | ASSQDRGNTEAF
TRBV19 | ASSIRGSYNEQF
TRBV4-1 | ASSLRDSLRSEQY
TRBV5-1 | ASSETGRPGDSPLH
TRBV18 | ASSRTGGAFNEQF
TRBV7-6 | ASSLGGGWAATALSYEQY
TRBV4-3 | ASSQAPPGTGIQGYT
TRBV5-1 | ASSFNSGSYEQY
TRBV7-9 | ASSLTPRSSYNEQF
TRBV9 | ASSGGLARSYEQY
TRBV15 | ATSRVGGASVYNEQF
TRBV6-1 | ASSEGGTRIHEQY
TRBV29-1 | SVVRENIQY
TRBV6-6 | ASSYSGQGWTEAF
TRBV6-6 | ASSPGQGANQPQH
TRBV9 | ASSGPPGLAGDSEQF
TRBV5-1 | ASFTGQGGETQY
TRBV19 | ASSMGTSGRNNEQY
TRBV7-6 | ASSLGLGRADTQY
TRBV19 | ASSTGLAQYEQY
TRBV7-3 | ASSLRPGQNEQF
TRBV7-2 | ASSQVAGGLYEQY
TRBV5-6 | ASSLQGADRGQY
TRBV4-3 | ASSQWLGPRDTQY
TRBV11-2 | ASSAGRLDRDEQY